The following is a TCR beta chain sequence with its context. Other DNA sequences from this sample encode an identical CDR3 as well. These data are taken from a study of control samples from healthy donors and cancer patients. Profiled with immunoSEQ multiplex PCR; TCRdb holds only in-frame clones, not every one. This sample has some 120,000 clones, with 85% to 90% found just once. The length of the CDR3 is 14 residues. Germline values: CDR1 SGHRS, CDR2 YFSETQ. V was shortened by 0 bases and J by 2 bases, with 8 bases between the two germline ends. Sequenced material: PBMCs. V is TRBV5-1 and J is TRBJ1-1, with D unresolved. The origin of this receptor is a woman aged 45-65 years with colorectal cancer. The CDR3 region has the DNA TGCGCCAGCAGCTTGGCTGGGCAAAACACTGAAGCTTTCTTT. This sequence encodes CASSLAGQNTEAFF.